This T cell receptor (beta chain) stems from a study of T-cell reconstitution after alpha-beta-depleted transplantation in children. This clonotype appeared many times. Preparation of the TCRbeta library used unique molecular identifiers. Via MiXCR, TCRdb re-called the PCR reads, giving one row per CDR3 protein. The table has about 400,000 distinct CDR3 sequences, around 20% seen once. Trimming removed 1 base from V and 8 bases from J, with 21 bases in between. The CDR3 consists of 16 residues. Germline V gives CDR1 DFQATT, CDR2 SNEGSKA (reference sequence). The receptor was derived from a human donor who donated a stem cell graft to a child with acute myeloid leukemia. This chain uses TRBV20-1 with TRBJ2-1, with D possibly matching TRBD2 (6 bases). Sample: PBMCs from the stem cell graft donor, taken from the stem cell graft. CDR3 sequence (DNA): TGCAGTGCTAGAGGGCCTCGACTGGCGGGATTTTATGAGCAGTTCTTC. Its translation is CSARGPRLAGFYEQFF.